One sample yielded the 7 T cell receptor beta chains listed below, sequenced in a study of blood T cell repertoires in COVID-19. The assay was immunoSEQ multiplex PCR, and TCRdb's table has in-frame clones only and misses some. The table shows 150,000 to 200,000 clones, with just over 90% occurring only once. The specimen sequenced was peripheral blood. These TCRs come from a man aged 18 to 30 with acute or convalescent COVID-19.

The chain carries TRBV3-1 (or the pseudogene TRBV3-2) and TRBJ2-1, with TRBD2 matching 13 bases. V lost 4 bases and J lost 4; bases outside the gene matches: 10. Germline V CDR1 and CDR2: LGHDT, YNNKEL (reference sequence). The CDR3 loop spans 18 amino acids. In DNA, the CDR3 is TGTGCCAGCAGCCGACCGGGACTAGCGGGGAACTTTTACAATGAGCAGTTCTTC. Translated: CASSRPGLAGNFYNEQFF.

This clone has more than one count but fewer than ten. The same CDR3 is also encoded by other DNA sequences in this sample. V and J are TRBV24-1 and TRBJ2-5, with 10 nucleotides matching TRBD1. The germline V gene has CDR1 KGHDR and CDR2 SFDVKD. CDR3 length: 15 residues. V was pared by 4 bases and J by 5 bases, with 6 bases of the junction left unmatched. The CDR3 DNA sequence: TGTGCCACCAGTGACCCCGGGACAGGGGCCGAGACCCAGTACTTC. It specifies CATSDPGTGAETQYF.

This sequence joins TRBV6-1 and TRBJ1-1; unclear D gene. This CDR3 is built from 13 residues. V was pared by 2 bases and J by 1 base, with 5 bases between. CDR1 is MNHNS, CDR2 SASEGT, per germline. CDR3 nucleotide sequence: TGTGCCAGCAGTGAAAAGCGGAACACTGAAGCTTTCTTT. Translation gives CASSEKRNTEAFF.

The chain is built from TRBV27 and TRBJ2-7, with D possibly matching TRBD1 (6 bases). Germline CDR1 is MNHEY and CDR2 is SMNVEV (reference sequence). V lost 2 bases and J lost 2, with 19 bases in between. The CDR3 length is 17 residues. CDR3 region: CASSLRGGPISTYEQYF. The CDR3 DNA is TGTGCCAGCAGTTTAAGAGGGGGTCCAATCTCGACCTACGAGCAGTACTTC.

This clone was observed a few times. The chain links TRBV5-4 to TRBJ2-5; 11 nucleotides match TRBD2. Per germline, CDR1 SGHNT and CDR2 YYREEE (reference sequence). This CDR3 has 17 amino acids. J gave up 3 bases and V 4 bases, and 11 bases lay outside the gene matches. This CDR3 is CASSPEVGLADKETQYF. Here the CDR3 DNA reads TGTGCCAGCAGCCCGGAGGTGGGACTAGCGGATAAAGAGACCCAGTACTTC. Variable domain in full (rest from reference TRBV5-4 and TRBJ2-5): ETGVTQSPTHLIKTRGQQVTLRCSSQSGHNTVSWYQQALGQGPQFIFQYYREEENGRGNFPPRFSGLQFPNYSSELNVNALELDDSALYLCASSPEVGLADKETQYFGPGTRLLVL.

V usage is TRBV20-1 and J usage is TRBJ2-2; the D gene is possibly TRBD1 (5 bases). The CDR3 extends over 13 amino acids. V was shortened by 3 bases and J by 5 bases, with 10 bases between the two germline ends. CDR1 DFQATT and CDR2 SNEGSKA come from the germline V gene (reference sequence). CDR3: CSASWGYTGELFF. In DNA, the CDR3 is TGCAGTGCTAGTTGGGGCTATACCGGGGAGCTGTTTTTT.

The CDR3 spells CASSLGQGGAEAFF. The CDR3 nucleotides read TGCGCCAGCAGCTTGGGACAGGGAGGAGCTGAAGCTTTCTTT. The chain joins TRBV5-1 to TRBJ1-1; 7 bases map to TRBD1. This CDR3 spans 14 amino acids. Per the germline V gene, CDR1 is SGHRS and CDR2 is YFSETQ. Trimming removed 0 bases from V and 6 bases from J; junction bases left unmatched: 5. Variable domain in full (rest from reference TRBV5-1 and TRBJ1-1): KAGVTQTPRYLIKTRGQQVTLSCSPISGHRSVSWYQQTPGQGLQFLFEYFSETQRNKGNFPGRFSGRQFSNSRSEMNVSTLELGDSALYLCASSLGQGGAEAFFGQGTRLTVV.